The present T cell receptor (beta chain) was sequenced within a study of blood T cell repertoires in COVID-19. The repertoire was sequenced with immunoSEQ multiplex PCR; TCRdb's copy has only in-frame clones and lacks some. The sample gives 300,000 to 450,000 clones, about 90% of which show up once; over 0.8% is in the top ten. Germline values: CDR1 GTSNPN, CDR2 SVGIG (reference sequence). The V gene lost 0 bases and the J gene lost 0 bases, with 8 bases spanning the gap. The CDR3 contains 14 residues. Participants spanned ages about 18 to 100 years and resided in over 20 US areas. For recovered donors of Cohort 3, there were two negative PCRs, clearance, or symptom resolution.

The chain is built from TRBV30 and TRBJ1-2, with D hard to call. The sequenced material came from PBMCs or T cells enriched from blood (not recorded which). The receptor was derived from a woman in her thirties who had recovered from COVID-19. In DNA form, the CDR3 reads TGTGCCTGGAGTGTCCGCAGGTCTAACTATGGCTACACCTTC. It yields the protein CAWSVRRSNYGYTF.